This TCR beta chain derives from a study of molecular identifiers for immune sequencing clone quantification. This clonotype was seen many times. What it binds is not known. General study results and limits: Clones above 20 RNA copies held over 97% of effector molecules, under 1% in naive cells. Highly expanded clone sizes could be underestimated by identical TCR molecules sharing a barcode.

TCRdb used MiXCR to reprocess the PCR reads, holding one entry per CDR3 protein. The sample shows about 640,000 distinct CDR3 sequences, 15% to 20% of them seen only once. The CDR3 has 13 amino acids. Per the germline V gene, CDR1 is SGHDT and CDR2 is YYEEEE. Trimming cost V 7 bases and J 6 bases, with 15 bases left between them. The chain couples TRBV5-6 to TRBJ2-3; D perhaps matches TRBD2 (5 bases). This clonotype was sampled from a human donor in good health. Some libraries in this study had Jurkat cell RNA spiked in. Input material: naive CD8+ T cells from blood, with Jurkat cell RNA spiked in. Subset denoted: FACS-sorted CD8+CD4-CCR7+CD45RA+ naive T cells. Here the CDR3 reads CASVWRVTDTQYF. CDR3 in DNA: TGTGCCAGCGTCTGGCGGGTAACCGATACGCAGTATTTT.